Listed below are T cell receptor beta chains from one sample, sequenced in a study of radiation and T cells in renal cell carcinoma. Only in-frame clones appear in the TCRdb table, and some are missing; sequencing was by immunoSEQ multiplex PCR. The sample records roughly 58,000 clones, 70% to 80% being singletons. The specimen was blood, collected from a patient whose treatment included radiotherapy and nephrectomy. These receptors originate from a man aged 55 to 69 with renal cell carcinoma. Both conserved end residues are part of each CDR3. Each record gives: V gene, D gene, CDR3 length, clone size, J gene, CDR3 protein, CDR3 DNA. A D gene is named only where the DNA matches it firmly. Not all rows give a size; the values are once, few, many and, for expanded clones, a class.

v_call: TRBV11-2
d_call: TRBD1
cdr3_length: 15
clone_size: .
j_call: TRBJ2-2
cdr3_aa: CASDRQGAGTGELFF
cdr3_nt: TGTGCCAGCGACAGACAGGGGGCGGGCACCGGGGAGCTGTTTTTT

v_call: TRBV10-1
d_call: TRBD1
cdr3_length: 13
clone_size: .
j_call: TRBJ1-2
cdr3_aa: CASSAGGDYGYTF
cdr3_nt: TGCGCCAGCAGTGCAGGGGGCGACTATGGCTACACCTTC

v_call: TRBV11-2
d_call: TRBD1
cdr3_length: 16
clone_size: .
j_call: TRBJ1-4
cdr3_aa: CASSRELGGEVTKLFF
cdr3_nt: TGTGCCAGCAGTCGAGAGCTAGGGGGCGAAGTAACAAAACTGTTTTTT

v_call: TRBV10-3
d_call: .
cdr3_length: 15
clone_size: .
j_call: TRBJ2-1
cdr3_aa: CAISTDRGSYNEQFF
cdr3_nt: TGTGCCATCAGTACCGATCGGGGTTCCTACAATGAGCAGTTCTTC

v_call: TRBV18
d_call: .
cdr3_length: 12
clone_size: .
j_call: TRBJ2-5
cdr3_aa: CASSPTEETQYF
cdr3_nt: TGTGCCAGCTCACCAACCGAAGAGACCCAGTACTTC

v_call: TRBV11-2
d_call: TRBD2
cdr3_length: 14
clone_size: .
j_call: TRBJ2-5
cdr3_aa: CASSRRTSSKTQYF
cdr3_nt: TGTGCCAGCAGCCGACGGACTAGCAGTAAGACCCAGTACTTC

v_call: TRBV11-3
d_call: TRBD1
cdr3_length: 15
clone_size: .
j_call: TRBJ2-2
cdr3_aa: CASSVRQGNTGELFF
cdr3_nt: TGTGCCAGCAGCGTCCGACAGGGGAACACCGGGGAGCTGTTTTTT

v_call: TRBV10-3
d_call: .
cdr3_length: 12
clone_size: .
j_call: TRBJ1-1
cdr3_aa: CATQLRVTEAFF
cdr3_nt: TGTGCCACCCAATTGCGGGTCACTGAAGCTTTCTTT

v_call: TRBV5-6
d_call: TRBD1
cdr3_length: 14
clone_size: .
j_call: TRBJ1-1
cdr3_aa: CASEPGQVNTEAFF
cdr3_nt: TGTGCCAGCGAACCGGGACAGGTCAACACTGAAGCTTTCTTT

v_call: TRBV6-1
d_call: .
cdr3_length: 11
clone_size: few
j_call: TRBJ1-1
cdr3_aa: CASSEGAKRDF
cdr3_nt: TGTGCCAGCAGTGAGGGAGCGAAAAGGGACTTT

v_call: TRBV27
d_call: .
cdr3_length: 15
clone_size: .
j_call: TRBJ1-2
cdr3_aa: CASSLWGRGPKGYTF
cdr3_nt: TGTGCCAGCAGTTTATGGGGCAGGGGACCAAAAGGCTACACCTTC

v_call: TRBV6-6
d_call: .
cdr3_length: 15
clone_size: .
j_call: TRBJ1-1
cdr3_aa: CASSYLWGSNTEAFF
cdr3_nt: TGTGCCAGCAGTTACTTGTGGGGTTCAAACACTGAAGCTTTCTTT

v_call: TRBV7-2
d_call: .
cdr3_length: 12
clone_size: .
j_call: TRBJ1-2
cdr3_aa: CASSSGLFGYTF
cdr3_nt: TGTGCCAGCAGCTCGGGACTATTTGGCTACACCTTC

v_call: TRBV7-3
d_call: .
cdr3_length: 13
clone_size: .
j_call: TRBJ2-1
cdr3_aa: CASSYPEDNEQFF
cdr3_nt: TGTGCCAGCAGTTACCCGGAGGACAATGAGCAGTTCTTC

v_call: TRBV12-5
d_call: .
cdr3_length: 16
clone_size: .
j_call: TRBJ2-2
cdr3_aa: CASGLVSRQGSGELFF
cdr3_nt: TGTGCTAGTGGTTTGGTATCCCGCCAGGGGTCCGGGGAGCTGTTTTTT

v_call: TRBV4-3
d_call: .
cdr3_length: 13
clone_size: .
j_call: TRBJ1-5
cdr3_aa: CASSQALNQPQHF
cdr3_nt: TGCGCCAGCAGCCAAGCCCTCAATCAGCCCCAGCATTTT

v_call: TRBV19
d_call: TRBD2
cdr3_length: 15
clone_size: .
j_call: TRBJ2-1
cdr3_aa: CASIDRTRGGNEQFF
cdr3_nt: TGTGCCAGTATCGACAGGACCCGGGGGGGCAATGAGCAGTTCTTC

v_call: TRBV2
d_call: TRBD1
cdr3_length: 14
clone_size: .
j_call: TRBJ1-2
cdr3_aa: CASSPDRGPLGYTF
cdr3_nt: TGTGCCAGCAGCCCCGACAGGGGGCCCCTCGGCTACACCTTC

v_call: TRBV29-1
d_call: .
cdr3_length: 13
clone_size: .
j_call: TRBJ2-5
cdr3_aa: CSVVRTDQETQYF
cdr3_nt: TGCAGCGTTGTGCGGACGGACCAAGAGACCCAGTACTTC

v_call: TRBV15
d_call: .
cdr3_length: 16
clone_size: .
j_call: TRBJ1-2
cdr3_aa: CATSGGTLFFNYGYTF
cdr3_nt: TGTGCCACCAGCGGGGGAACACTTTTTTTCAACTATGGCTACACCTTC

v_call: TRBV28
d_call: .
cdr3_length: 12
clone_size: .
j_call: TRBJ1-2
cdr3_aa: CASSSLNYGYTF
cdr3_nt: TGTGCCAGCAGTTCCCTTAACTATGGCTACACCTTC

v_call: TRBV11-3
d_call: TRBD1
cdr3_length: 16
clone_size: few
j_call: TRBJ1-1
cdr3_aa: CASSLRQQGLRTEAFF
cdr3_nt: TGTGCCAGCAGCTTACGACAACAGGGGTTAAGAACTGAAGCTTTCTTT

v_call: TRBV29-1
d_call: .
cdr3_length: 13
clone_size: .
j_call: TRBJ1-1
cdr3_aa: CSVDSGVNTEAFF
cdr3_nt: TGCAGCGTTGATTCGGGAGTGAACACTGAAGCTTTCTTT

v_call: TRBV27
d_call: TRBD2
cdr3_length: 15
clone_size: .
j_call: TRBJ2-1
cdr3_aa: CASTRTRLTYNEQFF
cdr3_nt: TGTGCCAGCACAAGGACTAGACTGACCTACAATGAGCAGTTCTTC

v_call: TRBV7-9
d_call: .
cdr3_length: 13
clone_size: .
j_call: TRBJ1-5
cdr3_aa: CASSLWGNQPQHF
cdr3_nt: TGTGCCAGCAGCTTGTGGGGCAATCAGCCCCAGCATTTT

v_call: TRBV9
d_call: .
cdr3_length: 17
clone_size: .
j_call: TRBJ2-3
cdr3_aa: CASSVAHGGASTDTQYF
cdr3_nt: TGTGCCAGCAGCGTAGCTCATGGAGGGGCCAGCACAGATACGCAGTATTTT

v_call: TRBV7-2
d_call: .
cdr3_length: 13
clone_size: .
j_call: TRBJ2-3
cdr3_aa: CASRPAGTDTQYF
cdr3_nt: TGTGCCAGCAGACCGGCGGGCACAGATACGCAGTATTTT

v_call: TRBV2
d_call: .
cdr3_length: 14
clone_size: .
j_call: TRBJ1-5
cdr3_aa: CASSVNYSNQPQHF
cdr3_nt: TGTGCCAGCAGCGTAAACTATAGCAATCAGCCCCAGCATTTT

v_call: TRBV6-1
d_call: .
cdr3_length: 15
clone_size: .
j_call: TRBJ1-3
cdr3_aa: CASSRTEYSGNTIYF
cdr3_nt: TGTGCCAGCAGTCGAACAGAGTACTCTGGAAACACCATATATTTT

v_call: TRBV28
d_call: TRBD1
cdr3_length: 15
clone_size: .
j_call: TRBJ2-1
cdr3_aa: CASSLNGQGRNEQFF
cdr3_nt: TGTGCCAGCAGTTTAAATGGACAGGGTAGGAATGAGCAGTTCTTC

v_call: TRBV5-5
d_call: .
cdr3_length: 16
clone_size: .
j_call: TRBJ2-7
cdr3_aa: CASSLEGGLLSYEQYF
cdr3_nt: TGTGCCAGCAGCTTGGAGGGCGGACTGCTAAGCTACGAGCAGTACTTC

v_call: TRBV7-9
d_call: .
cdr3_length: 13
clone_size: .
j_call: TRBJ2-5
cdr3_aa: CASSYDNQETQYF
cdr3_nt: TGTGCCAGCAGCTACGACAACCAAGAGACCCAGTACTTC

v_call: TRBV5-1
d_call: TRBD1
cdr3_length: 14
clone_size: .
j_call: TRBJ1-2
cdr3_aa: CASSLTGADYGYTF
cdr3_nt: TGCGCCAGCAGCTTGACAGGGGCGGACTATGGCTACACCTTC

v_call: TRBV28
d_call: TRBD1
cdr3_length: 14
clone_size: .
j_call: TRBJ1-2
cdr3_aa: CASRAVDRDYGYTF
cdr3_nt: TGTGCCAGCCGCGCCGTGGACAGGGACTATGGCTACACCTTC

v_call: TRBV10-3
d_call: TRBD2
cdr3_length: 16
clone_size: .
j_call: TRBJ2-5
cdr3_aa: CAISGGLAGVQETQYF
cdr3_nt: TGTGCCATCAGTGGGGGGCTAGCGGGGGTTCAAGAGACCCAGTACTTC

v_call: TRBV30
d_call: .
cdr3_length: 15
clone_size: .
j_call: TRBJ2-5
cdr3_aa: CAWSAAGMYQETQYF
cdr3_nt: TGTGCCTGGAGTGCGGCCGGTATGTACCAAGAGACCCAGTACTTC

v_call: TRBV7-2
d_call: TRBD2
cdr3_length: 14
clone_size: .
j_call: TRBJ2-3
cdr3_aa: CASSLAAGVDTQYF
cdr3_nt: TGTGCCAGCAGCTTAGCTGCGGGAGTAGATACGCAGTATTTT

v_call: TRBV2
d_call: .
cdr3_length: 13
clone_size: .
j_call: TRBJ2-7
cdr3_aa: CASSYPFSYEQYF
cdr3_nt: TGTGCCAGCAGTTATCCTTTCTCCTACGAGCAGTACTTC

v_call: TRBV25-1
d_call: TRBD1
cdr3_length: 15
clone_size: .
j_call: TRBJ1-2
cdr3_aa: CASSDQDRAYYGYTF
cdr3_nt: TGTGCCAGCAGTGACCAGGACAGGGCATACTATGGCTACACCTTC

v_call: TRBV19
d_call: .
cdr3_length: 16
clone_size: .
j_call: TRBJ1-3
cdr3_aa: CASSTQLTASGNTIYF
cdr3_nt: TGTGCCAGTAGTACTCAACTGACAGCCTCTGGAAACACCATATATTTT